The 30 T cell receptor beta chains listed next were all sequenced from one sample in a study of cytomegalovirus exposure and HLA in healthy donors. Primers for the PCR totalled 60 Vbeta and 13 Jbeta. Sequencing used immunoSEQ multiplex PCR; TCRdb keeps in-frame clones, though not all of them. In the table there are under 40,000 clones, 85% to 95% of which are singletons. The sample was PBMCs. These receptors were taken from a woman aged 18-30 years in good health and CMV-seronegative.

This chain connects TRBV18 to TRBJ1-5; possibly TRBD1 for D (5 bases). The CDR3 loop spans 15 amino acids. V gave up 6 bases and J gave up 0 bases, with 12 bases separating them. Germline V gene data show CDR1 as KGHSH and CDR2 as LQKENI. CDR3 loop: CASSPQGRSNQPQHF. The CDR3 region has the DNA TGTGCCAGCTCCCCGCAGGGCCGTAGCAATCAGCCCCAGCATTTT.

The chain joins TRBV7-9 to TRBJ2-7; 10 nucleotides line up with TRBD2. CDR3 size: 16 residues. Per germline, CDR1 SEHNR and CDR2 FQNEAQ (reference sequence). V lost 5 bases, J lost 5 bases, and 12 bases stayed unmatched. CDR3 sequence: CASSASLAGSRNEQYF. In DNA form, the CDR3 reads TGTGCCAGCAGCGCCTCACTAGCGGGGAGTAGGAACGAGCAGTACTTC.

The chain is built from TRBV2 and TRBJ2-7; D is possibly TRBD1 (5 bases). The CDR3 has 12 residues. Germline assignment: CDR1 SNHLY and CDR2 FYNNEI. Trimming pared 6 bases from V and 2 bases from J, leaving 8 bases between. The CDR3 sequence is CASRDTAYEQYF. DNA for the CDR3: TGTGCCAGCAGGGACACTGCCTACGAGCAGTACTTC.

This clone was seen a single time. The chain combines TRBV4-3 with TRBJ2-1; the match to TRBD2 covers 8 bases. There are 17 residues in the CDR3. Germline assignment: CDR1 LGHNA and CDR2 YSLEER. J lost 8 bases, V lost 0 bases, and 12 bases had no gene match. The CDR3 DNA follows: TGCGCCAGCAGCCAAGATGGGGCTAGCGGGTTATACCATGAGCAGTTCTTC. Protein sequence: CASSQDGASGLYHEQFF.

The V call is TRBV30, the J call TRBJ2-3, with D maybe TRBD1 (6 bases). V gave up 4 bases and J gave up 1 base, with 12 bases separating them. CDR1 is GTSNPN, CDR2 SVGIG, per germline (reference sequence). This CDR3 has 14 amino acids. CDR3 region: CAWNRNRGTDTQYF. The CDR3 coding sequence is TGTGCCTGGAACCGCAACAGGGGCACAGATACGCAGTATTTT.

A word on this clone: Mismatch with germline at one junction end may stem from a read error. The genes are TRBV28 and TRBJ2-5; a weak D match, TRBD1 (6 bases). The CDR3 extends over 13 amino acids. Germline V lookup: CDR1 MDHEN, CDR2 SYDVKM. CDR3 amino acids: CASRLYRAETQYF. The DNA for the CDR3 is TGTGCCAGCAGGTTATACAGGGCGGAGACCCAGTACTTC.

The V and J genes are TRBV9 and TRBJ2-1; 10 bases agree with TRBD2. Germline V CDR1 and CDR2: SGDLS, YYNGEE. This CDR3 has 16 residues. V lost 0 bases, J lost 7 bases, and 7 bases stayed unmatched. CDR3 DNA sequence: TGTGCCAGCAGCGTAGCTGGAGCGGGAGGGAAGAATGAGCAGTTCTTC. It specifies CASSVAGAGGKNEQFF.

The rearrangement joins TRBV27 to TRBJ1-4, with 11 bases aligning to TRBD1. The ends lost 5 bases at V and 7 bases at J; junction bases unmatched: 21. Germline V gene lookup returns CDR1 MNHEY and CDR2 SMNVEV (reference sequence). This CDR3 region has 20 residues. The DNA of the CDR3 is TGTGCCAGCAGTACCCGCCCACCGGGACAGGGGGTGTTCGGCCTTGAAAAACTGTTTTTT. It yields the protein CASSTRPPGQGVFGLEKLFF.

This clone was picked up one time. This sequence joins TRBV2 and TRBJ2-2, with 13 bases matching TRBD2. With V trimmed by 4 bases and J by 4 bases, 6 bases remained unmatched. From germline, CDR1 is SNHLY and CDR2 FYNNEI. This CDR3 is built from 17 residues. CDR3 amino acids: CASSVRTSGRGTGELFF. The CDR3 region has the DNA TGTGCCAGCAGTGTTAGGACTAGCGGGAGAGGCACCGGGGAGCTGTTTTTT. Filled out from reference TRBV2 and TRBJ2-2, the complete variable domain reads EPEVTQTPSHQVTQMGQEVILRCVPISNHLYFYWYRQILGQKVEFLVSFYNNEISEKSEIFDDQFSVERPDGSNFTLKIRSTKLEDSAMYFCASSVRTSGRGTGELFFGEGSRLTVL.

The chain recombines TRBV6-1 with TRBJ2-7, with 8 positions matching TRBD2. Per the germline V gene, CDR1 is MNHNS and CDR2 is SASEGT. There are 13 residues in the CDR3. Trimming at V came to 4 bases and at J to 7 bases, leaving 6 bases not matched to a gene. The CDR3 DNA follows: TGTGCCAGCAGTGTCATGGGCGGGAGGGAGCAGTACTTC. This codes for CASSVMGGREQYF.

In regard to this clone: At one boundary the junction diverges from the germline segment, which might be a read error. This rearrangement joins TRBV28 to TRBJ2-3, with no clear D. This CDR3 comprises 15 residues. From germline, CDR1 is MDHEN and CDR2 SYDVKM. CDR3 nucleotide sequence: TGTGCCAGCAGTTTATACGGCAGGTATACAGATGCGCAGTATTTT. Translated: CASSLYGRYTDAQYF.

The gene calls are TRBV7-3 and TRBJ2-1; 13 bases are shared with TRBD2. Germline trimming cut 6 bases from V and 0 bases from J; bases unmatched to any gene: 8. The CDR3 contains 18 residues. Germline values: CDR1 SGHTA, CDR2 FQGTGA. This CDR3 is CASRPGTSGNGSYNEQFF. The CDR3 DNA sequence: TGTGCCAGCAGACCCGGGACTAGCGGGAACGGCTCCTACAATGAGCAGTTCTTC.

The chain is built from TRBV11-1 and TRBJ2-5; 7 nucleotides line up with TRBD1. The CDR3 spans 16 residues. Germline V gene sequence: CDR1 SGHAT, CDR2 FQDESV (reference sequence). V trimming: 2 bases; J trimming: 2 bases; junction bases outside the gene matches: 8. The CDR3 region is CASSLNLAGGQETQYF. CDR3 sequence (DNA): TGTGCCAGCAGCTTAAATTTGGCAGGGGGACAAGAGACCCAGTACTTC.

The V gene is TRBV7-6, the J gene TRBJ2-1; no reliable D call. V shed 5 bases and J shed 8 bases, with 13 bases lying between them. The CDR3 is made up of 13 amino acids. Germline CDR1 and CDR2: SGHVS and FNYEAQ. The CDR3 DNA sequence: TGTGCCAGCAGCCCAACGGGTTACCATGAGCAGTTCTTC. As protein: CASSPTGYHEQFF.

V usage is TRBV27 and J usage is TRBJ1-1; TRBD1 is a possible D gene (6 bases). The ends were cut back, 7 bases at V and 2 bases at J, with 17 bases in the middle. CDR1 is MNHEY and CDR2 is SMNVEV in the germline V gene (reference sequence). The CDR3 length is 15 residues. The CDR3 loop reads CASIPHTGRNTEAFF. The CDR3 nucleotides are TGTGCCAGCATTCCTCATACAGGGCGAAACACTGAAGCTTTCTTT.

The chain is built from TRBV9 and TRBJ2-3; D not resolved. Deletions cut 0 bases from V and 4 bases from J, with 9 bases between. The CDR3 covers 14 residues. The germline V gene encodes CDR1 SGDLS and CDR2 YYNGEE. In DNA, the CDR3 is TGTGCCAGCAGCGTAGGTTGGAGCGCAGATACGCAGTATTTT. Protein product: CASSVGWSADTQYF.

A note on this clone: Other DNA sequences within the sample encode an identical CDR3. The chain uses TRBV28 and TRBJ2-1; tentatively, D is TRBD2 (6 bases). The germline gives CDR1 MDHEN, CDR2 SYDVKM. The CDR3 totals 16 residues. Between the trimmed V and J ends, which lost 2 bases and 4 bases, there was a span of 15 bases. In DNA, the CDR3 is TGTGCCAGCAGTTTAAGCCTGGTAGCGGTTTACAATGAGCAGTTCTTC. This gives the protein CASSLSLVAVYNEQFF.

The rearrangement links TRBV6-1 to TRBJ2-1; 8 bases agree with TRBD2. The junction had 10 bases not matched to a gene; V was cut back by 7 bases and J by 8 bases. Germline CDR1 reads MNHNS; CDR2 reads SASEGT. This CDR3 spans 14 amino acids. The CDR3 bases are TGTGCCAGCATTCCCGGGACTAGTCTCTATGAGCAGTTCTTC. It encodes CASIPGTSLYEQFF.

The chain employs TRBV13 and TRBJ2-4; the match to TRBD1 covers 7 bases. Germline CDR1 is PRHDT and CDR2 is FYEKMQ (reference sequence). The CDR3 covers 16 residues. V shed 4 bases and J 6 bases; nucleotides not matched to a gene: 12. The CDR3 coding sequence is TGTGCCAGCAGCTCCCAAACAGGGGCAGGGGGAAACATTCAGTACTTC. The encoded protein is CASSSQTGAGGNIQYF.

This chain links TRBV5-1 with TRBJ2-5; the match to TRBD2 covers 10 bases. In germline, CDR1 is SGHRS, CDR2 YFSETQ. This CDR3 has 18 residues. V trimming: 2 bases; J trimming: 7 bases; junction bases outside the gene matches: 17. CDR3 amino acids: CASSLTGTETGTSATQYF. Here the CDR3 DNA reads TGCGCCAGCAGCTTAACCGGGACAGAAACCGGGACTAGCGCGACCCAGTACTTC.

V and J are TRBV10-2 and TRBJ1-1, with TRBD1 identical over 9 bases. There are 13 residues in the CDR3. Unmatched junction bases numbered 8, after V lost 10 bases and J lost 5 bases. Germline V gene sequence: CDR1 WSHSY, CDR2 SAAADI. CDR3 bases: TGCGCCACCCTACAGGGGGCGAGGACTGAAGCTTTCTTT. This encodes CATLQGARTEAFF.

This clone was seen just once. In nucleotides, the CDR3 is TGTGCCAGCAGCTTAGAGGCGGGAGACGCCTACGAGCAGTACTTC. It is translated as CASSLEAGDAYEQYF. This chain links TRBV7-9 with TRBJ2-7, with TRBD2 identical over 7 bases. V lost 1 base to trimming and J lost 2 bases; unmatched junction nucleotides: 5. The CDR3 contains 15 residues. CDR1 is SEHNR, CDR2 FQNEAQ, per germline (reference sequence).

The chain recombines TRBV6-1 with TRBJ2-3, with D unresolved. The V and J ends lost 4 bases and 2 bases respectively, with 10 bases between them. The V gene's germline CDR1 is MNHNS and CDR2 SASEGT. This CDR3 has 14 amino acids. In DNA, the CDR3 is TGTGCCAGCAGTGGCAGGCCCTTCACAGATACGCAGTATTTT. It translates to CASSGRPFTDTQYF.

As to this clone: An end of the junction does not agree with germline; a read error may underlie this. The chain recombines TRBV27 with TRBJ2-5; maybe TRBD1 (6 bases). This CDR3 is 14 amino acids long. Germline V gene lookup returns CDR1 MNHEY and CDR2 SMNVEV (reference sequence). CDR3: CASSPIGQQGTQYF. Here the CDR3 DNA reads TGTGCCAGCAGCCCGATCGGACAGCAAGGGACCCAGTACTTC.

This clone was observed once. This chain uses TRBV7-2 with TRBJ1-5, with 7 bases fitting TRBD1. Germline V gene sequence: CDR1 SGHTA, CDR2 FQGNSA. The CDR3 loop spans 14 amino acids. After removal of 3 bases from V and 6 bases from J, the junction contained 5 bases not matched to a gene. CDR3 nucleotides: TGTGCCAGCAGCTTCTTTCAGGGGGGTCAGCCCCAGCATTTT. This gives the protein CASSFFQGGQPQHF.

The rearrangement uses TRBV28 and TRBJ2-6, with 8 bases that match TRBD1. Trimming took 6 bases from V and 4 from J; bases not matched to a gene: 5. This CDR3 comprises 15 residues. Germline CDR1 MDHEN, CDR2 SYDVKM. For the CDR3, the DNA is TGTGCCAGCAGGCGACAGGGGCGGGGGGCCAACGTCCTGACTTTC. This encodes CASRRQGRGANVLTF.

The CDR3 loop reads CASRTGTGMGYTF. In DNA form, the CDR3 reads TGTGCCAGCAGAACCGGGACAGGGATGGGCTACACCTTC. This rearrangement joins TRBV27 to TRBJ1-2; 9 bases match TRBD1. The CDR3 is 13 residues long. With V trimmed by 6 bases and J by 8 bases, 7 bases remained unmatched. Per germline, CDR1 MNHEY and CDR2 SMNVEV (reference sequence).

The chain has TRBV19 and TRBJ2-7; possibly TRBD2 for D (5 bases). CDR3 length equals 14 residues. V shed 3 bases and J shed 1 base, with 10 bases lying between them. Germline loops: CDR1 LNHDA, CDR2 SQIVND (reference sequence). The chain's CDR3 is CASSIPGGSYEQYF. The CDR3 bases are TGTGCCAGTAGTATTCCTGGAGGATCCTACGAGCAGTACTTC.

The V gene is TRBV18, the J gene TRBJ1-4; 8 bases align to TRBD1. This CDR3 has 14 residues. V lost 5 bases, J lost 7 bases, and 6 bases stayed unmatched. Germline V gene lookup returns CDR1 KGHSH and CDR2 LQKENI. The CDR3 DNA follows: TGTGCCAGCTCAACCTCCGGACAGGGTGAAAAACTGTTTTTT. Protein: CASSTSGQGEKLFF.

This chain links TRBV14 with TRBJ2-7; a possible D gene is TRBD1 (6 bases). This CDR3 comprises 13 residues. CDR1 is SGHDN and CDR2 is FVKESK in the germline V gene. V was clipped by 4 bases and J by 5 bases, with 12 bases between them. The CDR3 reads CASSRDRSHEQYF. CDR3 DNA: TGTGCCAGCAGCCGCGACAGGTCCCACGAGCAGTACTTC.